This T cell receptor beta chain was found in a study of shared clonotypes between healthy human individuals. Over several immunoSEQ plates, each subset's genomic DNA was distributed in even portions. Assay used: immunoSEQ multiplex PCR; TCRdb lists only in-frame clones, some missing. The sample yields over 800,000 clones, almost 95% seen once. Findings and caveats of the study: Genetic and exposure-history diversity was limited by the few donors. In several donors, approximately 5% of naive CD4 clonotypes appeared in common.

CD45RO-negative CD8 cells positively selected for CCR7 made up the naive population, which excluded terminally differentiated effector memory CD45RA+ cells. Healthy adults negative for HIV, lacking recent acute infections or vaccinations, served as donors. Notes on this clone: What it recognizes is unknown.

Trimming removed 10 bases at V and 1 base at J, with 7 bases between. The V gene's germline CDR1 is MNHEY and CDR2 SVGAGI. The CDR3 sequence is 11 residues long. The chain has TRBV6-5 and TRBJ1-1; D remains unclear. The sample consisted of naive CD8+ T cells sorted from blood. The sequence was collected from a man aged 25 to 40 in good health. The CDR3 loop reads CATGPNTEAFF. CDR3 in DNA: TGTGCCACCGGACCGAACACTGAAGCTTTCTTT.